This T cell receptor beta chain was sequenced during a study of cytomegalovirus exposure and HLA in healthy donors. Study-wide points: Productive status was seen about 87% or about 30% of the time for most TCR beta V segments in an earlier analysis.

Per the germline V gene, CDR1 is MNHEY and CDR2 is SVGAGI. The CDR3 sequence is 16 residues long. V shed 2 bases, J shed 2 bases, and the junction held 7 bases outside the gene matches. Of note for this clone: No antigen is known for it.

PCR involved 60 Vbeta and 13 Jbeta primers. Measured with immunoSEQ multiplex PCR; TCRdb has only the in-frame clones, and not every one. The sample carries about 240,000 clones, roughly four fifths recorded once. This TCR derives from a woman aged 55-69 years in good health and CMV-seropositive. The chain links TRBV6-5 to TRBJ1-2; TRBD1 matches at 8 bases. The sample taken for sequencing was PBMCs. The CDR3 protein is CASSYAPQGGNYGYTF. The CDR3 coding sequence is TGTGCCAGCAGTTACGCCCCACAGGGGGGGAACTATGGCTACACCTTC.